This T cell receptor (beta chain) emerged from a study of early T cells in non-severe SARS-CoV-2 infection. Each CDR3 protein is one row after TCRdb ran MiXCR on the 5' RACE reads. The profile covers roughly 76,000 distinct CDR3 sequences, with 10% to 15% appearing a single time and about 4% taken by the ten largest. Regarding this clonotype: Its antigen is still unknown.

Study results and limitations: Comparison of clonotypes with VDJdb favored anti-spike CD8 responses while missing private and CD4 specificities.

This receptor was obtained from an adult who was a healthcare worker with PCR-confirmed SARS-CoV-2 infection or an uninfected control (not recorded which). The sample was whole blood.

This chain's CDR3 is CSAYPVKGANTQYF. CDR3 nucleotide sequence: TGCAGTGCTTACCCCGTTAAGGGGGCTAATACGCAGTATTTT. The chain uses TRBV20-1 and TRBJ2-3, with TRBD1 matching over 7 bases. The CDR3 length is 14 residues. Looked up from germline, CDR1 is DFQATT and CDR2 is SNEGSKA (reference sequence). Trimming cost V 5 bases and J 7 bases; bases outside gene matches: 12.